A single sample gave rise to the 16 T cell receptor beta chains below, sequenced in a study of T cell responses to AZD1222 COVID-19 vaccine. Data came from immunoSEQ multiplex PCR; TCRdb stores just in-frame clones and leaves some out. The table shows 75,000 to 80,000 clones, with almost 90% occurring only once. This specimen consisted of peripheral blood, obtained 28 days after the second AZD1222 dose. The receptors shown here come from an adult who received the AZD1222 COVID-19 vaccine.

This rearrangement joins TRBV6-5 to TRBJ1-1; D possibly corresponds to TRBD1 (5 bases). This CDR3 spans 15 amino acids. Germline CDR1 and CDR2: MNHEY and SVGAGI. The ends were cut back, 0 bases at V and 5 bases at J, with 13 bases in the middle. In DNA form, the CDR3 reads TGTGCCAGCAGTTACTCCCGGGGGGTTAGGACTGAAGCTTTCTTT. Encoded protein: CASSYSRGVRTEAFF.

This chain joins TRBV18 and TRBJ1-2; no definite D call. V gave up 3 bases and J gave up 3 bases, with 5 bases separating them. The CDR3 covers 12 residues. The germline V gene encodes CDR1 KGHSH and CDR2 LQKENI. The CDR3 nucleotides read TGTGCCAGCTCACCCTCGGACTATGGCTACACCTTC. Amino acids: CASSPSDYGYTF.

The V and J genes are TRBV7-2 and TRBJ2-1, with D possibly TRBD2 on 5 matching bases. CDR1 and CDR2 from the germline V gene are SGHTA and FQGNSA. The V and J ends lost 5 bases and 3 bases respectively, with 20 bases between them. The CDR3 is 17 residues long. CDR3 amino acids: CASSPGLPGTLYNEQFF. DNA for the CDR3: TGTGCCAGCAGCCCCGGGCTCCCGGGAACCCTCTACAATGAGCAGTTCTTC.

The V gene is TRBV10-3, the J gene TRBJ2-3; D ambiguous. The CDR3 sequence is 13 residues long. V lost 2 bases, J lost 8 bases, and 11 bases lay in between. CDR1 is ENHRY and CDR2 is SYGVKD in the germline V gene. The CDR3 region is CAISEQDVGTQYF. The CDR3 bases are TGTGCCATCAGTGAGCAGGACGTTGGTACGCAGTATTTT.

The chain employs TRBV4-1 and TRBJ1-1; D possibly corresponds to TRBD1 (5 bases). The CDR3 consists of 15 residues. The V end was cut by 2 bases, the J end by 0 bases, with 10 bases between. The germline gives CDR1 MGHRA, CDR2 YSYEKL. CDR3 residues: CASSQPGRLNTEAFF. The CDR3 DNA follows: TGCGCCAGCAGCCAACCGGGACGGTTGAACACTGAAGCTTTCTTT.

This rearrangement joins TRBV9 to TRBJ2-1, with 13 bases aligning to TRBD2. CDR3 length: 15 amino acids. V was clipped by 3 bases and J by 4 bases; unmatched bases: 1. Germline V CDR1 and CDR2: SGDLS, YYNGEE. For the CDR3, the DNA is TGTGCCAGCAGCGAGGGACTAGCGGGGTACAATGAGCAGTTCTTC. This codes for CASSEGLAGYNEQFF.

The chain carries TRBV7-9 and TRBJ1-2; TRBD1 matches at 9 bases. The CDR3 is made up of 14 amino acids. J gave up 7 bases and V 5 bases, and 8 bases lay outside the gene matches. Germline CDR1 SEHNR, CDR2 FQNEAQ (reference sequence). In nucleotides, the CDR3 is TGTGCCAGCAGCCCCTGGACAGGGGAAGTTGGCTACACCTTC. Amino acid sequence: CASSPWTGEVGYTF.

The V and J genes are TRBV6-1 and TRBJ1-6; possible D gene TRBD1, 5 bases. The CDR3 spans 17 residues. Trimming took 0 bases from V and 5 from J, leaving 14 bases between them. Germline V gene data show CDR1 as MNHNS and CDR2 as SASEGT. In DNA form, the CDR3 reads TGTGCCAGCAGTGAAGCTCTTATCGGGGCCAATAATTCACCCCTCCACTTT. This gives the protein CASSEALIGANNSPLHF.

The chain carries TRBV9 and TRBJ2-7, with 7 bases fitting TRBD1. J gave up 6 bases and V 4 bases, and 4 bases lay outside the gene matches. This CDR3 region has 12 residues. Germline V gene lookup returns CDR1 SGDLS and CDR2 YYNGEE. The CDR3 spells CASSSSGGEQYF. The CDR3 coding sequence is TGTGCCAGCAGCTCCTCAGGGGGCGAGCAGTACTTC. The whole variable domain, remainder taken from reference TRBV9 and TRBJ2-7, is DSGVTQTPKHLITATGQRVTLRCSPRSGDLSVYWYQQSLDQGLQFLIQYYNGEERAKGNILERFSAQQFPDLHSELNLSSLELGDSALYFCASSSSGGEQYFGPGTRLTVT.

The chain has TRBV7-8 and TRBJ1-5; weak D call: TRBD1 (5 bases). Trimming took 4 bases from V and 2 from J, leaving 15 bases between them. Germline V lookup: CDR1 SGHVS, CDR2 FQNEAQ. The CDR3 loop spans 16 amino acids. CDR3 sequence (DNA): TGTGCCAGCAGCTCTGGCTCGGTGGGGGGCAATCAGCCCCAGCATTTT. This gives the protein CASSSGSVGGNQPQHF.

V and J are TRBV18 and TRBJ1-1; D is unclear. The CDR3 runs 11 residues. The ends were cut back, 3 bases at V and 6 bases at J, with 5 bases in the middle. Germline lookup yields CDR1 KGHSH and CDR2 LQKENI. CDR3 nucleotides: TGTGCCAGCTCACCGGCAGCTGAAGCTTTCTTT. This codes for CASSPAAEAFF.

CDR3 nucleotides: TGTGCCAGCAGCTTAGGGGTGAGGGGCCCGAGGGAAAAACTGTTTTTT. This gives the protein CASSLGVRGPREKLFF. This chain links TRBV11-2 with TRBJ1-4; D perhaps matches TRBD1 (5 bases). There are 16 residues in the CDR3. Trimming stripped 1 base from V and 8 bases from J, with 17 bases between. The germline V gene has CDR1 SGHAT and CDR2 FQNNGV.

CDR3: CASSPGQGGSPLHF. The CDR3 nucleotides read TGTGCCAGCTCACCGGGACAGGGGGGTTCACCCCTCCACTTT. This chain uses TRBV18 with TRBJ1-6, with TRBD1 matching over 11 bases. CDR1 is KGHSH, CDR2 LQKENI, per germline. V lost 3 bases, J lost 9 bases, and 1 base stayed unmatched. This CDR3 contains 14 residues.

This chain uses TRBV4-3 with TRBJ2-1; D is ambiguous. Trimming shortened V by 4 bases and J by 6 bases, and 10 bases separated the two germline ends. The CDR3 runs 13 residues. Germline V gene data show CDR1 as LGHNA and CDR2 as YSLEER. CDR3: CASSLTRTNEQFF. In DNA, the CDR3 is TGCGCCAGCAGCCTAACCCGCACCAATGAGCAGTTCTTC.

The chain is built from TRBV7-6 and TRBJ2-2; D gene unclear. The CDR3 runs 14 residues. The V end lost 2 bases, the J end lost 5 bases, and 9 bases lay between the germline ends. Germline CDR1 is SGHVS and CDR2 is FNYEAQ. CDR3 protein: CASSLIGLTGELFF. In DNA form, the CDR3 reads TGTGCCAGCAGCTTAATCGGATTGACCGGGGAGCTGTTTTTT.

Only a few counts were recorded for this clone. The J gene is TRBJ1-1, the V gene TRBV18; D remains unclear. Germline loops: CDR1 KGHSH, CDR2 LQKENI. The CDR3 sequence is 15 residues long. Trimming stripped 5 bases from V and 1 base from J, with 14 bases between. In DNA, the CDR3 is TGTGCCAGCTCATACCAGTATAGGCAGAACACTGAAGCTTTCTTT. Its translation: CASSYQYRQNTEAFF.